This T cell receptor (beta chain) is drawn from a study of cytomegalovirus exposure and HLA in healthy donors. On this clone itself: The antigen is undetermined.

Study-level points and caveats: The authors later linked a missense DCLRE1C variant to TCR beta V- and J-gene trimming. TCR beta sequences reportedly predicted most subjects' HLA-A and HLA-B alleles accurately. Further analysis, carried out later, found HLA-associated TCR beta chains more clonally expanded than equally common other chains. In terms of immune exposure information, only CMV serostatus was available.

PCR was performed using 60 Vbeta and 13 Jbeta primers. Assay used: immunoSEQ multiplex PCR; TCRdb lists only in-frame clones, some missing. This table holds under 150,000 clones, 70% to 90% found once. This CDR3 is built from 15 residues. With 4 bases removed from V and 2 bases from J, the gap between germline ends came to 14 bases. The V gene's germline CDR1 is LNHDA and CDR2 SQIVND (reference sequence). The chain employs TRBV19 and TRBJ2-5, with D perhaps TRBD1 (7 bases). This TCR was sampled from a woman in her thirties or forties in good health and CMV-seropositive. Sequencing input: PBMCs. The CDR3 protein is CASSTTGDFQETQYF. CDR3 in DNA: TGTGCCAGTAGTACCACAGGGGACTTTCAAGAGACCCAGTACTTC.